The 12 T cell receptor beta chains in this list originate from one sample, sequenced in a study of T cell responses to AZD1222 COVID-19 vaccine. Assay: immunoSEQ multiplex PCR; the TCRdb copy retains only in-frame clones and omits some. The sample includes fewer than 150,000 clones, just over 85% of them seen just once. Sequencing used peripheral blood, obtained on day 0 of AZD1222 vaccination. These receptors were collected from an adult in good health.

The rearrangement uses TRBV27 and TRBJ1-3; 7 bases align to TRBD1. The trim removed 6 bases at V and 2 bases at J, leaving 4 bases unmatched. This CDR3 is 14 amino acids long. Germline V gives CDR1 MNHEY, CDR2 SMNVEV (reference sequence). The CDR3, as DNA: TGTGCCAGCAGGACTACAGGGGCTGGAAACACCATATATTTT. The encoded protein is CASRTTGAGNTIYF.

The rearrangement links TRBV7-9 to TRBJ2-7; 12 bases match TRBD1. CDR1 SEHNR and CDR2 FQNEAQ come from the germline V gene (reference sequence). Trimming cost V 6 bases and J 6 bases; bases outside gene matches: 6. The CDR3 contains 14 residues. This CDR3 reads CASSSGTGGAEQYF. The CDR3, as DNA: TGTGCCAGCAGTTCCGGGACAGGGGGCGCCGAGCAGTACTTC. Using reference TRBV7-9 and TRBJ2-7 for the parts outside the CDR3, the full variable domain is DTGVSQNPRHKITKRGQNVTFRCDPISEHNRLYWYRQTLGQGPEFLTYFQNEAQLEKSRLLSDRFSAERPKGSFSTLEIQRTEQGDSAMYLCASSSGTGGAEQYFGPGTRLTVT.

The genes are TRBV4-2 and TRBJ1-1; no firm D call. Germline V gene lookup returns CDR1 LGHNA and CDR2 YNFKEQ. Deletions cut 3 bases from V and 3 bases from J, with 20 bases between. This CDR3 spans 17 amino acids. The CDR3 DNA follows: TGTGCCAGCAGCCAGCGCTCGTTAAGTACTAAGGACACTGAAGCTTTCTTT. Its protein product is CASSQRSLSTKDTEAFF.

This clone was seen only once. This sequence joins TRBV5-4 and TRBJ1-6, with 7 bases lining up with TRBD1. The germline gives CDR1 SGHNT, CDR2 YYREEE (reference sequence). V lost 1 base and J lost 4; bases outside the gene matches: 2. The CDR3 is made up of 15 amino acids. This chain's CDR3 is CASSLTGVYNSPLHF. CDR3 bases: TGTGCCAGCAGCTTGACAGGGGTTTATAATTCACCCCTCCACTTT.

This clone was seen a handful of times. The chain has TRBV4-2 and TRBJ2-7; possible D gene TRBD2, 6 bases. The CDR3 is 15 residues long. The ends were cut back, 1 base at V and 4 bases at J, with 14 bases in the middle. CDR1 LGHNA and CDR2 YNFKEQ come from the germline V gene. CDR3 DNA sequence: TGTGCCAGCAGCCAAGGCGGAGGGAGGTGGTACGAGCAGTACTTC. This encodes CASSQGGGRWYEQYF.

The chain links TRBV18 to TRBJ1-2; D not resolved. This CDR3 contains 11 residues. Germline-derived CDR1 and CDR2 are KGHSH and LQKENI. V was cut by 3 bases and J by 6 bases, with 5 bases left in between. Here the CDR3 DNA reads TGTGCCAGCTCACCCGTGGATGGCTACACCTTC. Protein: CASSPVDGYTF.

Here the CDR3 reads CASSVKGRELFF. CDR3 nucleotide sequence: TGTGCCAGCTCAGTCAAGGGAAGGGAGCTGTTTTTT. The chain links TRBV2 to TRBJ2-2; D remains unclear. The CDR3 loop spans 12 amino acids. Trimming shortened V by 8 bases and J by 9 bases, and 13 bases separated the two germline ends. From germline, CDR1 is SNHLY and CDR2 FYNNEI.

This sequence joins TRBV5-6 and TRBJ1-2; 9 positions match TRBD1. CDR3 length: 15 amino acids. CDR1 is SGHDT, CDR2 YYEEEE, per germline. J lost 3 bases, V lost 1 base, and 4 bases had no gene match. CDR3 sequence: CASSLRDRVYYGYTF. The CDR3, as DNA: TGTGCCAGCAGCTTGCGGGACAGGGTCTACTATGGCTACACCTTC. The entire variable domain, with the rest obtained from reference TRBV5-6 and TRBJ1-2, is as follows: DAGVTQSPTHLIKTRGQQVTLRCSPKSGHDTVSWYQQALGQGPQFIFQYYEEEERQRGNFPDRFSGHQFPNYSSELNVNALLLGDSALYLCASSLRDRVYYGYTFGSGTRLTVV.

The V gene is TRBV6-5, the J gene TRBJ1-4; 7 nucleotides match TRBD1. CDR3 length: 15 amino acids. Trimming at V came to 7 bases and at J to 7 bases, leaving 12 bases not matched to a gene. Germline V gene data show CDR1 as MNHEY and CDR2 as SVGAGI. The DNA of the CDR3 is TGTGCCAGCAACCCGGTGAGGGGGCCAAGTGAAAAACTGTTTTTT. Translation gives CASNPVRGPSEKLFF.

The chain combines TRBV28 with TRBJ1-4; no clear D. Per germline, CDR1 MDHEN and CDR2 SYDVKM. Trimming took 0 bases from V and 0 from J, leaving 8 bases between them. CDR3 length: 16 amino acids. This CDR3 reads CASSLWGVATNEKLFF. As DNA, the CDR3 is TGTGCCAGCAGTTTATGGGGTGTGGCAACTAATGAAAAACTGTTTTTT.

The chain links TRBV19 to TRBJ1-5, with 9 nucleotides matching TRBD1. Germline V gives CDR1 LNHDA, CDR2 SQIVND (reference sequence). The CDR3 has 16 amino acids. V dropped 5 bases and J dropped 2; count of bases not matched to a gene: 7. CDR3 amino acids: CASSLDRGTRNQPQHF. The CDR3 nucleotides are TGTGCCAGTAGTCTGGACAGGGGAACTCGCAATCAGCCCCAGCATTTT.

The gene calls are TRBV10-3 and TRBJ1-5; 7 bases agree with TRBD1. This CDR3 comprises 15 residues. Trimming removed 3 bases from V and 7 bases from J; junction bases left unmatched: 9. CDR1 ENHRY and CDR2 SYGVKD come from the germline V gene. CDR3: CAISDLGDSRQPQHF. The DNA for the CDR3 is TGTGCCATCAGTGACCTCGGGGACAGCCGACAGCCCCAGCATTTT.